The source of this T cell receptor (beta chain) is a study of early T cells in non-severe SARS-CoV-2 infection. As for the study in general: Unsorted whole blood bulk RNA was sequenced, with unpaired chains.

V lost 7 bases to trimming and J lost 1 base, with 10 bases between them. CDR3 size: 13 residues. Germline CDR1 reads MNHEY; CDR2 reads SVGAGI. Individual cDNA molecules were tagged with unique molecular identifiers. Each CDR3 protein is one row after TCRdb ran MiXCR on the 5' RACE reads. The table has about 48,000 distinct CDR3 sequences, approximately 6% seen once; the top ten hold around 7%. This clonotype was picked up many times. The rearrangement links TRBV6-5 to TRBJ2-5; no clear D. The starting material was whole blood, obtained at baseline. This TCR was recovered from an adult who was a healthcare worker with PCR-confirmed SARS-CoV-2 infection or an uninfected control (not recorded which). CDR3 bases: TGTGCCAGCACCCCGACGGCCCAAGAGACCCAGTACTTC. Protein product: CASTPTAQETQYF.